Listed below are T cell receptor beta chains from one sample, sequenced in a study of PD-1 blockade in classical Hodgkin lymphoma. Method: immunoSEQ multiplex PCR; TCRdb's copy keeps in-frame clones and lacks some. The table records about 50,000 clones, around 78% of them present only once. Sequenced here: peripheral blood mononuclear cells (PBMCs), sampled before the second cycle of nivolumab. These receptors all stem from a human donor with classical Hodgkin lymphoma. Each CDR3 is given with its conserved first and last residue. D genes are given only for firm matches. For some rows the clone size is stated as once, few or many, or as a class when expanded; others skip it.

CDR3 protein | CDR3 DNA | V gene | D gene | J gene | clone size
CASGWTHGANVLTF | TGTGCCAGCGGTTGGACACACGGGGCCAACGTCCTGACTTTC | TRBV27 | NA | TRBJ2-6 | once
CASSVAGTGTYEQYF | TGTGCCAGCAGTGTAGCCGGGACAGGAACCTACGAGCAGTACTTC | TRBV6-1 | TRBD1 | TRBJ2-7 | NA
CAWTYRGGMDSPLHF | TGTGCCTGGACCTACCGTGGGGGGATGGATTCACCCCTCCACTTT | TRBV30 | NA | TRBJ1-6 | NA
CASSVRDNGANVLTF | TGTGCCAGCAGTGTCCGGGACAACGGGGCCAACGTCCTGACTTTC | TRBV25-1 | NA | TRBJ2-6 | NA
CASSHTTGSHEQYF | TGCGCCAGCAGCCACACGACGGGCAGCCACGAGCAGTACTTC | TRBV4-3 | NA | TRBJ2-7 | few
CASSLSRDPSYEQYF | TGCGCCAGCAGCCTCTCCAGAGACCCCTCCTACGAGCAGTACTTC | TRBV5-1 | NA | TRBJ2-7 | once
CASSRLAGGAYEQYF | TGTGCCAGCAGCCGACTAGCGGGAGGCGCCTACGAGCAGTACTTC | TRBV6-6 | TRBD2 | TRBJ2-7 | NA
CASSPSGIAYNEQFF | TGTGCCAGCAGCCCTAGCGGGATCGCCTACAATGAGCAGTTCTTC | TRBV6-4 | TRBD2 | TRBJ2-1 | NA
CASSWNLMASATDTQYF | TGTGCCAGCAGCTGGAATCTAATGGCCTCCGCCACAGATACGCAGTATTTT | TRBV5-5 | NA | TRBJ2-3 | NA
CASSIEETSGTYEQYF | TGTGCCAGTAGTATAGAGGAAACTAGCGGGACCTACGAGCAGTACTTC | TRBV19 | TRBD2 | TRBJ2-7 | NA
CASSQIQGSNEQYF | TGCGCCAGCAGCCAGATACAGGGGTCGAACGAGCAGTACTTC | TRBV4-1 | TRBD1 | TRBJ2-7 | few
CSVAGTGVYEQYF | TGCAGCGTCGCCGGGACAGGGGTATACGAGCAGTACTTC | TRBV29-1 | TRBD1 | TRBJ2-7 | NA
CASSPTSVGYEQYF | TGTGCCAGCAGTCCGACTAGCGTAGGCTACGAGCAGTACTTC | TRBV6-5 | TRBD2 | TRBJ2-7 | NA
CATSRDSPGAAEAFF | TGTGCCACCAGCAGAGATTCGCCGGGGGCGGCTGAAGCTTTCTTT | TRBV15 | NA | TRBJ1-1 | few
CASSLRQYNEQFF | TGTGCCAGCAGCTTAAGGCAGTACAATGAGCAGTTCTTC | TRBV11-3 | NA | TRBJ2-1 | few
CASSWGLAGTDTQYF | TGTGCCAGCAGTTGGGGACTAGCGGGAACAGATACGCAGTATTTT | TRBV28 | TRBD2 | TRBJ2-3 | NA
CASSVRGVTTDTQYF | TGTGCCAGCAGCGTACGTGGCGTCACCACAGATACGCAGTATTTT | TRBV9 | NA | TRBJ2-3 | NA
CASSSTDRRAFF | TGTGCCAGCAGCTCCACCGACAGGCGAGCTTTCTTT | TRBV7-9 | NA | TRBJ1-1 | few
CASSLTSSGNTIYF | TGTGCCAGCAGTTTGACGAGCTCTGGAAACACCATATATTTT | TRBV28 | NA | TRBJ1-3 | NA
CAITTGNTEAFF | TGTGCCATCACCACAGGGAACACTGAAGCTTTCTTT | TRBV10-3 | NA | TRBJ1-1 | NA
CASNPMAGQGTEAFF | TGTGCCAGCAACCCGATGGCCGGACAGGGCACTGAAGCTTTCTTT | TRBV27 | TRBD1 | TRBJ1-1 | once
CASSLSGTASYEQYF | TGTGCCAGCAGCTTATCCGGGACAGCATCCTACGAGCAGTACTTC | TRBV7-3 | TRBD1 | TRBJ2-7 | NA
CASKSGQGVLSSYNEQFF | TGTGCCAGCAAGTCGGGACAGGGGGTACTAAGCTCCTACAATGAGCAGTTCTTC | TRBV27 | TRBD1 | TRBJ2-1 | NA
CASSGGSFNEKLFF | TGTGCCAGCAGTGGCGGGTCCTTTAATGAAAAACTGTTTTTT | TRBV6-5 | NA | TRBJ1-4 | NA
CASSHVSSGRAAEQFF | TGTGCCAGCAGCCACGTATCTAGCGGGAGGGCCGCTGAGCAGTTCTTC | TRBV7-2 | TRBD2 | TRBJ2-1 | NA
CASSASTGFSTGELFF | TGTGCCAGCAGCGCATCCACGGGGTTTTCCACCGGGGAGCTGTTTTTT | TRBV9 | NA | TRBJ2-2 | few
CASSEEDRGNEAFF | TGTGCCAGCAGTGAAGAAGACAGGGGCAATGAAGCTTTCTTT | TRBV6-5 | TRBD1 | TRBJ1-1 | NA
CASSVGLAGGDYNEQFF | TGTGCCAGCAGCGTGGGACTAGCGGGAGGGGACTACAATGAGCAGTTCTTC | TRBV9 | TRBD2 | TRBJ2-1 | once
CASSLTRGYYGYTF | TGTGCCAGCAGCTTGACCAGGGGGTACTATGGCTACACCTTC | TRBV5-5 | TRBD1 | TRBJ1-2 | NA
CAWWGNNSPLHF | TGTGCCTGGTGGGGAAATAATTCACCCCTCCACTTT | TRBV30 | NA | TRBJ1-6 | NA
CASSLRAARGTQYF | TGTGCCAGCAGCTTACGGGCAGCAAGGGGGACCCAGTACTTC | TRBV7-9 | NA | TRBJ2-5 | NA